The TCR beta chain described here comes from a study of shared clonotypes between healthy human individuals. Overall study findings and caveats: What limited the represented genetic and exposure-history diversity was the small number of donors.

On this clone itself: Its target is unknown. Other DNA variants within this sample encode the same CDR3.

Germline CDR1 and CDR2: DFQATT and SNEGSKA (reference sequence). Trimming removed 3 bases from V and 3 bases from J, with 6 bases in between. The CDR3 extends over 11 amino acids. Sequencing was performed with immunoSEQ multiplex PCR; in TCRdb, only in-frame clones are kept and a portion is missing. This sample has about 490,000 clones, with around 79% found just once. All the donors were Caucasian adults who lived in Nashville, Tennessee. The sequencing input was PBMCs. V gene TRBV20-1 combines with J gene TRBJ2-7; D call uncertain. This receptor was taken from a woman between 40 and 55 years old in good health. Some clones in this sample may be carry-over from other donors' samples. This CDR3 reads CSASSVYEQYF. In DNA, the CDR3 is TGCAGTGCTAGTTCGGTCTACGAGCAGTACTTC.